Shown below are 30 T cell receptor beta chains from a single sample sequenced in a study of Graves' ophthalmopathy and Graves' hyperthyroidism. RNA transcripts were the template, and TCR beta CDR3 regions were amplified from them. Second-round multiplex PCR followed a first-round RT-PCR using HTBI primers. TCRdb processed the multiplex PCR reads anew with MiXCR; each CDR3 protein has one entry. Among 600,000 to 950,000 distinct CDR3 sequences, roughly 40% were seen once, and the ten largest hold about 40%. The specimen sequenced was peripheral blood. The receptors come from an adult man with Graves' ophthalmopathy.

A word on this clonotype: A read error may explain this, as a much larger clone is one base away. This chain connects TRBV20-1 to TRBJ1-6, with D unresolved. There are 15 residues in the CDR3. The germline V gene has CDR1 DFQATT and CDR2 SNEGSKA (reference sequence). The CDR3 reads CSARVLKGRNSPFHF. The DNA for the CDR3 is TGCAGTGCTAGGGTGTTAAAAGGGAGGAATTCACCCTTCCACTTT.

V usage is TRBV7-9 and J usage is TRBJ1-1; maybe TRBD1 (6 bases). Trimming stripped 3 bases from V and 1 base from J, with 18 bases between. CDR3 length: 17 amino acids. Per the germline V gene, CDR1 is SEHNR and CDR2 is FQNEAQ (reference sequence). Here the CDR3 DNA reads TGTGCCAGCAGCTTGGGAGGTGGGGGCCTCACGAACACTGAAGCTTTCTTT. As protein: CASSLGGGGLTNTEAFF.

Regarding this clonotype: A clone one base away is much larger, so this may be a read error. The CDR3, as DNA: TGTGCCAGCAGTGGGGACAGGGGTACGCGCGGAACCTACGAGCAGTACTTC. Translation: CASSGDRGTRGTYEQYF. The V call is TRBV2, the J call TRBJ2-7, with 10 bases identical to TRBD1. Germline V gene data show CDR1 as SNHLY and CDR2 as FYNNEI. CDR3 size: 17 residues. The V and J ends lost 4 bases and 2 bases, in that order; junction bases with no gene match: 11.

This clonotype was picked up one time. V usage is TRBV30 and J usage is TRBJ1-1; 10 bases are shared with TRBD1. Germline-derived CDR1 and CDR2 are GTSNPN and SVGIG (reference sequence). The ends lost 5 bases at V and 3 bases at J; junction bases unmatched: 0. The CDR3 has 12 residues. The CDR3 DNA is TGTGCCTGGGGACAGGGGGACACTGAAGCTTTCTTT. Residues: CAWGQGDTEAFF. Filled out from reference TRBV30 and TRBJ1-1, the complete variable domain reads SQTIHQWPATLVQPVGSPLSLECTVEGTSNPNLYWYRQAAGRGLQLLFYSVGIGQISSEVPQNLSASRPQDRQFILSSKKLLLSDSGFYLCAWGQGDTEAFFGQGTRLTVV.

The rearrangement links TRBV29-1 to TRBJ2-3; TRBD2 agrees at 9 bases. The germline CDR1 and CDR2 sequences are SQVTM and ANQGSEA. CDR3 length: 14 residues. V lost 7 bases, J lost 2 bases, and 7 bases stayed unmatched. CDR3 residues: CSAPSGTFTDTQYF. CDR3 nucleotide sequence: TGCAGCGCCCCTAGCGGGACCTTCACAGATACGCAGTATTTT.

This chain links TRBV2 with TRBJ1-1, with D possibly TRBD1 on 5 matching bases. This CDR3 region has 15 residues. Trimming stripped 4 bases from V and 5 bases from J, with 17 bases between. Germline CDR1 and CDR2: SNHLY and FYNNEI. The chain's CDR3 is CASSGPGGGGTEAFF. CDR3 nucleotide sequence: TGTGCCAGCAGTGGACCGGGTGGGGGTGGTACTGAAGCTTTCTTT.

The chain has TRBV19 and TRBJ1-6; D is undetermined. V gave up 3 bases and J gave up 5 bases, with 14 bases separating them. Germline V gives CDR1 LNHDA, CDR2 SQIVND (reference sequence). This CDR3 contains 16 residues. This chain's CDR3 is CASSIFGLQNNSPLHF. CDR3 sequence (DNA): TGTGCCAGTAGTATCTTTGGACTGCAAAATAATTCACCCCTCCACTTT. Variable domain in full (rest from reference TRBV19 and TRBJ1-6): DGGITQSPKYLFRKEGQNVTLSCEQNLNHDAMYWYRQDPGQGLRLIYYSQIVNDFQKGDIAEGYSVSREKKESFPLTVTSAQKNPTAFYLCASSIFGLQNNSPLHFGNGTRLTVT.

J is TRBJ1-3 and V is TRBV7-2; possible D gene TRBD1, 6 bases. Trimming stripped 5 bases from V and 0 bases from J, with 14 bases between. CDR1 and CDR2 from the germline V gene are SGHTA and FQGNSA. The CDR3 is 16 amino acids. The DNA of the CDR3 is TGTGCCAGCAGCCAATGGCAGGGGACCTCTGGAAACACCATATATTTT. It is translated as CASSQWQGTSGNTIYF. Variable domain in full (rest from reference TRBV7-2 and TRBJ1-3): GAGVSQSPSNKVTEKGKDVELRCDPISGHTALYWYRQSLGQGLEFLIYFQGNSAPDKSGLPSDRFSAERTGGSVSTLTIQRTQQEDSAVYLCASSQWQGTSGNTIYFGEGSWLTVV.

In its sample, this clonotype was seen many times. This chain links TRBV10-3 with TRBJ1-4, with unresolved D. Germline CDR1 reads ENHRY; CDR2 reads SYGVKD. With 3 bases removed from V and 5 bases from J, the gap between germline ends came to 7 bases. The CDR3 loop spans 13 amino acids. The chain's CDR3 is CAISDEKNEKLFF. In DNA form, the CDR3 reads TGTGCCATCAGTGACGAGAAGAATGAAAAACTGTTTTTT.

This clonotype has ten or more counts. The J gene is TRBJ2-6, the V gene TRBV7-6, with a weak D call TRBD1 (6 bases). Germline lookup yields CDR1 SGHVS and CDR2 FNYEAQ. The CDR3 spans 19 residues. Trimming shortened V by 5 bases and J by 3 bases, and 23 bases separated the two germline ends. The CDR3 is CASSPAGQGGVGGANVLTF. The CDR3 coding sequence is TGTGCCAGCAGCCCTGCAGGACAAGGGGGAGTAGGTGGGGCCAACGTCCTGACTTTC.

The rearrangement links TRBV7-9 to TRBJ2-5; D is possibly TRBD2 (5 bases). The CDR3 is 10 amino acids. V was cut by 5 bases and J by 7 bases, with 5 bases left in between. In germline, CDR1 is SEHNR, CDR2 FQNEAQ (reference sequence). CDR3 in amino acids: CASSRGTQYF. In DNA form, the CDR3 reads TGTGCCAGCAGCCGGGGGACCCAGTACTTC.

This clonotype was detected a few times. DNA for the CDR3: TGTGCCAGCAGACAGATGACAGGGGGAGGTGAAAAACTGTTTTTT. This gives the protein CASRQMTGGGEKLFF. The rearrangement joins TRBV6-2 or TRBV6-3 to TRBJ1-4, with 9 bases aligning to TRBD1. Looked up from germline, CDR1 is MNHEY and CDR2 is SVGEGT. The CDR3 has 15 residues. V lost 6 bases to trimming and J lost 7 bases; unmatched junction nucleotides: 9.

This clonotype was picked up one time. This chain connects TRBV7-9 to TRBJ2-5; the D call may be TRBD1 or TRBD2 (6 bases each). Trimming took 5 bases from V and 3 from J, leaving 16 bases between them. CDR3 length: 15 amino acids. The germline V gene encodes CDR1 SEHNR and CDR2 FQNEAQ (reference sequence). DNA for the CDR3: TGTGCCAGCAGCCTATATGGGGGGCCGAAAGAGACCCAGTACTTC. It translates to CASSLYGGPKETQYF. Drawing the rest from reference TRBV7-9 and TRBJ2-5, the complete variable domain is DTGVSQNPRHKITKRGQNVTFRCDPISEHNRLYWYRQTLGQGPEFLTYFQNEAQLEKSRLLSDRFSAERPKGSFSTLEIQRTEQGDSAMYLCASSLYGGPKETQYFGPGTRLLVL.

This chain links TRBV4-2 with TRBJ2-5; D is perhaps TRBD1 (5 bases). This CDR3 spans 13 amino acids. Per germline, CDR1 LGHNA and CDR2 YNFKEQ. Trimming left V 5 bases short and J 5 bases short, with 12 bases between. CDR3 sequence reads: CASSWVKGETQYF. In DNA, the CDR3 is TGTGCCAGCAGCTGGGTAAAGGGGGAGACCCAGTACTTC.

This chain uses TRBV2 with TRBJ2-5; 10 bases fit TRBD2. The CDR3 has 12 amino acids. CDR1 is SNHLY and CDR2 is FYNNEI in the germline V gene. Trimming removed 6 bases from V and 5 bases from J; junction bases left unmatched: 0. CDR3 nucleotides: TGTGCCAGCAGGACTAGCGGGGAGACCCAGTACTTC. Amino acid sequence: CASRTSGETQYF.

This clonotype turned up a few times. The chain uses TRBV10-2 and TRBJ2-7, with 10 bases identical to TRBD2. Germline CDR1 WSHSY, CDR2 SAAADI. This CDR3 is 17 amino acids long. Unmatched junction bases numbered 13, after V lost 3 bases and J lost 5 bases. The DNA for the CDR3 is TGCGCCAGCAGTGATCCCTCGAGACTAGCGGGTTTTAACGAGCAGTACTTC. Amino acids: CASSDPSRLAGFNEQYF.

About this clonotype: The CDR3 does not close with the conserved phenylalanine or tryptophan, likely indicating a read error. The chain employs TRBV10-3 and TRBJ2-7; D is possibly TRBD2 (5 bases). This CDR3 region has 13 residues. The V gene lost 10 bases and the J gene lost 2 bases, with 15 bases spanning the gap. Germline values: CDR1 ENHRY, CDR2 SYGVKD. This CDR3 reads CATGEPRTYEQYL. CDR3 nucleotides: TGTGCCACCGGGGAGCCACGTACCTACGAGCAGTACCTC.

The chain uses TRBV20-1 and TRBJ2-3; the D is unclear. Per germline, CDR1 DFQATT and CDR2 SNEGSKA (reference sequence). The CDR3 consists of 11 residues. Trimming removed 8 bases from V and 4 bases from J, with 10 bases in between. CDR3 nucleotides: TGCAGTTGGCAGCTTGCAGATACGCAGTATTTT. This codes for CSWQLADTQYF.

V gene TRBV11-2 combines with J gene TRBJ1-3; D is unclear. Trimming pared 5 bases from V and 2 bases from J, leaving 10 bases between. The CDR3 runs to 14 residues. Germline lookup yields CDR1 SGHAT and CDR2 FQNNGV. CDR3 nucleotide sequence: TGTGCCAGCAGCACCCGACATACTGGAAACACCATATATTTT. Amino acids: CASSTRHTGNTIYF.

The chain uses TRBV7-9 and TRBJ1-4; possible D gene TRBD1, 6 bases. The CDR3 length is 13 residues. V was trimmed by 1 base and J by 10 bases, leaving 10 bases between them. CDR1 is SEHNR and CDR2 is FQNEAQ in the germline V gene (reference sequence). CDR3 residues: CASSLEGGGKLFF. CDR3 DNA: TGTGCCAGCAGCTTAGAAGGGGGAGGAAAACTGTTTTTT.

The table lists this clonotype with a few counts. The V and J genes are TRBV2 and TRBJ2-7; the D is unclear. Trimming removed 4 bases at V and 6 bases at J, with 1 base between. This CDR3 is built from 9 residues. The germline gives CDR1 SNHLY, CDR2 FYNNEI. The CDR3 nucleotides read TGTGCCAGCAGTGCCGAGCAGTACTTC. It encodes CASSAEQYF.

The gene calls are TRBV7-9 and TRBJ1-4; D unclear. CDR1 is SEHNR, CDR2 FQNEAQ, per germline (reference sequence). V dropped 7 bases and J dropped 6 bases, with 12 bases sitting between them. CDR3 length: 13 amino acids. The CDR3 sequence is CASTKGADEKLFF. CDR3 bases: TGTGCCAGCACTAAGGGAGCTGATGAAAAACTGTTTTTT.

V and J are TRBV29-1 and TRBJ2-7; no clear D. This CDR3 contains 9 residues. The germline V gene has CDR1 SQVTM and CDR2 ANQGSEA. The CDR3 loop is CSFSYEQYF. CDR3 coding DNA: TGCAGTTTCTCCTACGAGCAGTACTTC.

This sequence joins TRBV2 and TRBJ1-1; D gene ambiguous. Germline CDR1 SNHLY, CDR2 FYNNEI. V was cut by 8 bases and J by 1 base, with 8 bases left in between. The CDR3 covers 12 residues. CDR3 DNA sequence: TGTGCCAGCGCCGTACCGAACACTGAAGCTTTCTTT. This codes for CASAVPNTEAFF.

This clonotype came up a few times. The CDR3 loop reads CSAKTGPTEAFF. As DNA, the CDR3 is TGCAGTGCTAAAACAGGGCCCACTGAAGCTTTCTTT. The J gene is TRBJ1-1, the V gene TRBV20-1, with D tentatively TRBD1 (6 bases). Germline CDR1 and CDR2: DFQATT and SNEGSKA (reference sequence). This CDR3 is built from 12 residues. The V gene lost 4 bases and the J gene lost 4 bases, with 10 bases spanning the gap.

This clonotype has only a few counts. Relative to the germline gene, one junction end is altered; a read error may explain this. The rearrangement uses TRBV7-9 and TRBJ1-6; 7 bases fit TRBD1. The CDR3 runs 15 residues. Germline CDR1 reads SEHNR; CDR2 reads FQNEAQ (reference sequence). The CDR3 DNA reads TGCGCCAGCAGCCCCTCCGGGCAGGGGGTGTCACCCCTCCACTTT. It yields the protein CASSPSGQGVSPLHF. The whole variable domain, remainder taken from reference TRBV7-9 and TRBJ1-6, is DTGVSQNPRHKITKRGQNVTFRCDPISEHNRLYWYRQTLGQGPEFLTYFQNEAQLEKSRLLSDRFSAERPKGSFSTLEIQRTEQGDSAMYLCASSPSGQGVSPLHFGNGTRLTVT.

The chain joins TRBV20-1 to TRBJ1-5, with 8 bases that match TRBD1. This CDR3 is built from 13 residues. V shed 5 bases and J 3 bases; nucleotides not matched to a gene: 3. Germline V gene data show CDR1 as DFQATT and CDR2 as SNEGSKA (reference sequence). In nucleotides, the CDR3 is TGCAGTGCTCAACAGGGGGTCAATCAGCCCCAGCATTTT. Its translation is CSAQQGVNQPQHF.

This clonotype has ten or more counts. The gene calls are TRBV2 and TRBJ1-5; perhaps TRBD1 as D (5 bases). This CDR3 contains 14 residues. Between the trimmed V and J ends, which lost 6 bases and 7 bases, there was a span of 16 bases. Germline CDR1 is SNHLY and CDR2 is FYNNEI. The DNA of the CDR3 is TGTGCCAGCAGGGGCCGGGGGGGTGGACAGCCCCAGCATTTT. Translation: CASRGRGGGQPQHF.

J is TRBJ2-2 and V is TRBV7-9, with D possibly matching TRBD1 (6 bases). Between the trimmed V and J ends, which lost 5 bases and 9 bases, there was a span of 13 bases. CDR3 length: 13 amino acids. Germline V gives CDR1 SEHNR, CDR2 FQNEAQ (reference sequence). The CDR3, as DNA: TGTGCCAGCAGCCTAGGCTGGGACAGGGAGCTGTTTTTT. Protein sequence: CASSLGWDRELFF.

This clonotype was seen a handful of times. The chain has TRBV12-3 or TRBV12-4 and TRBJ2-5, with 14 bases identical to TRBD2. V lost 4 bases to trimming and J lost 7 bases; unmatched junction nucleotides: 5. The length of the CDR3 is 15 residues. CDR3 coding DNA: TGTGCCAGCAGTTCCTTGGGACTAGCGGGAGTGACCCAGTACTTC. Protein product: CASSSLGLAGVTQYF.